This T cell receptor beta chain stems from a study of T cells in Graves' hyperthyroidism and ophthalmopathy. Study-wide results and caveats: Stable hyperthyroidism and ophthalmopathy were separated using 13 V-J signatures. With a median lead of about six months before onset, the model predicted ophthalmopathy. Most thyroid clonotypes that were expanded above 0.001 also turned up in blood.

Concerning this clonotype: Its antigen remains unidentified.

Using RNA transcripts as the source, TCR beta CDR3 regions were amplified. First-round RT-PCR with HTBI primers amplified the TCR CDR3 region. TCRdb itself ran the multiplex PCR reads through MiXCR, one entry per CDR3 protein. This sample has about 250,000 distinct CDR3 sequences, with roughly 20% found just once. J lost 9 bases, V lost 5 bases, and 18 bases had no gene match. The CDR3 runs to 17 residues. Germline V CDR1 and CDR2: MDHEN, SYDVKM. Sequencing input: blood. This sequence was found in a man aged 30 to 39 with Graves' ophthalmopathy. The J gene is TRBJ1-4, the V gene TRBV28; 7 bases agree with TRBD1. The CDR3 DNA follows: TGTGCCAGCAGTCGACAGGGCGGTTGGGGCTTCGGCAAAAAACTGTTTTTT. This codes for CASSRQGGWGFGKKLFF.